Reported below is one T cell receptor (beta chain). The target antigen is unknown. The data were taken from a study of PD-L1 blockade in urothelial cancer. As for the study in general: It was in the mid-2010s that patients started atezolizumab at 1,200 mg intravenously every 3 weeks. Notes on the study in general: Better survival was predicted by below-median pretreatment blood TCR clonality.

Some clones are missing from TCRdb's copy, which holds only in-frame ones; the method was immunoSEQ multiplex PCR. The repertoire holds roughly 130,000 clones, with approximately 88% as singletons. Described time point: pretreatment peripheral blood. All patients handed over anywhere from 1 to 8 samples, pretreatment and on-treatment. CDR3 size: 14 residues. Germline CDR1 reads ENHRY; CDR2 reads SYGVKD. Deletions cut 9 bases from V and 2 bases from J, with 17 bases between. The chain employs TRBV10-3 and TRBJ2-7; D is perhaps TRBD1 (5 bases). The sample consisted of PBMCs, taken around atezolizumab (anti-PD-L1) treatment. The sequence was collected from a man in his fifties or sixties with urothelial cancer. CDR3 amino acids: CAIGRPEGAYEQYF. DNA of the CDR3: TGTGCCATAGGTCGGCCGGAAGGGGCCTACGAGCAGTACTTC.